Listed below are T cell receptor beta chains from one sample, sequenced in a study of cytomegalovirus exposure and HLA in healthy donors. Clones were sequenced by immunoSEQ multiplex PCR, and TCRdb holds only the in-frame ones, with some missing. The sample lists 100,000 to 120,000 clones, roughly 72% occurring once. The sample was PBMCs. Receptors originate from a woman aged 40 to 55 in good health and CMV-seropositive. Each CDR3 is given with its conserved first and last residue. A D gene is named only where the DNA matches it firmly. Some rows have no size entry. The others give once, few or many, or a class for an expanded clone.

d_gene,v_gene,abundance,j_gene,CDR3nt,CDR3aa
.,TRBV7-9,.,TRBJ2-7,TGTTCCAGCAGCTTAGGTCACTACGAGCAGTACTTC,CSSSLGHYEQYF
.,TRBV30,.,TRBJ2-3,TGTGCCTGGGCGACAGGTCGGGCAGATACGCAGTATTTT,CAWATGRADTQYF
.,TRBV6-1,.,TRBJ1-1,TGTGCCAGCACCGGACAGATGAACACTGAAGCTTTCTTT,CASTGQMNTEAFF
TRBD1,TRBV7-9,.,TRBJ1-3,TGTGCCAGCAGCTCCAGGGGGCCTGGAAACACCATATATTTT,CASSSRGPGNTIYF
TRBD1,TRBV7-2,few,TRBJ1-1,TGTGCCAGCAGCTTATCCGTTAGAGGCAGGGGGTGGATGGATACTGAAGCTTTCTTT,CASSLSVRGRGWMDTEAFF
.,TRBV6-1,.,TRBJ2-7,TGTGCCAGCAAGCCAGCGGGCACCTACGAGCAGTACTTC,CASKPAGTYEQYF
.,TRBV7-9,.,TRBJ2-7,TGTTCCAGCAGCTTCGGCCAGGTCTACGAGCAGTACTTC,CSSSFGQVYEQYF
.,TRBV7-2,.,TRBJ1-1,TGTGCCAGCAGCTTAGTTAAGAACACTGAAGCTTTCTTT,CASSLVKNTEAFF
TRBD1,TRBV30,.,TRBJ2-2,TGTGCCTGGAGCGCAACCACAAAATTAACCGGGACAGGCCTAAACACCGGGGAGCTGTTTTTT,CAWSATTKLTGTGLNTGELFF
.,TRBV19,.,TRBJ2-1,TGTGCCAGTAGTATGATAAGCGGTAATGAGCAGTTCTTC,CASSMISGNEQFF
.,TRBV30,.,TRBJ1-1,TGTGCCTGGAGTGTCCAGGGGAACACTGAAGCTTTCTTT,CAWSVQGNTEAFF
TRBD1,TRBV20-1,.,TRBJ1-2,TGCAGTGCCGGGACAGGCTATGGCTACACCTTC,CSAGTGYGYTF
.,TRBV6-5,once,TRBJ1-1,TGTGCCAGCGGTTGGACCACAGGGAACACTGAAGCTTTCTTT,CASGWTTGNTEAFF
.,TRBV7-3,.,TRBJ1-1,TGTGCCAGCAGCACAGGGAACACTGAAGCTTTCTTT,CASSTGNTEAFF
TRBD1,TRBV7-2,.,TRBJ2-1,TGTGCCAGCAGAAAGGCCGCCGGGACAGCCTACAATGAGCAGTTCTTC,CASRKAAGTAYNEQFF
TRBD2,TRBV7-2,once,TRBJ2-5,TGTGCCAGCAGCTTAGAAAGCGGGGGGGCGGGGGAGACCCAGTACTTC,CASSLESGGAGETQYF
.,TRBV19,once,TRBJ2-7,TGTGCCAGTTCTAGTCCCTACGAGCAGTACTTC,CASSSPYEQYF
TRBD1,TRBV30,.,TRBJ1-2,TGTGCCTGGACCCCTTCCGGGACAGGGAAGTTTTCTGGAAACACCTTC,CAWTPSGTGKFSGNTF
.,TRBV6-1,.,TRBJ1-1,TGTGCCAGCACCACCGGGACGGGGGTCTTTGAAGCTTTCTTT,CASTTGTGVFEAFF
.,TRBV27,.,TRBJ2-5,TGTGCCAGCAGTAATAGTTTACGGTCACTATCGGAAGAGACCCAGTACTTC,CASSNSLRSLSEETQYF
.,TRBV7-9,few,TRBJ2-6,TGTGCCAGCAGCCTTAGTGACACCTCTGGGGCCAACGTCCTGACTTTC,CASSLSDTSGANVLTF
.,TRBV28,.,TRBJ2-7,TGTGCCAGCAGTCTATGGCAGGGTAGGTTCGAGCAGTACTTC,CASSLWQGRFEQYF
.,TRBV6-5,once,TRBJ2-5,TGTGCCAGCAGCCGATCCCCGACAGCCCAAGAGACCCAGTACTTC,CASSRSPTAQETQYF
.,TRBV7-2,.,TRBJ2-1,TGTGCCAGCAGGTTTAGCGTAGGGTCCTACAATGAGCAGTTCTTC,CASRFSVGSYNEQFF
.,TRBV30,.,TRBJ2-7,TGTGCCGGGAGGGGGACTGAAGGCTACGAGCAGTACTTC,CAGRGTEGYEQYF
TRBD1,TRBV2,.,TRBJ1-5,TGTGCCAGCAGTTGGACAGGGAATCAGCCCCAGCATTTT,CASSWTGNQPQHF